Described below is a single T cell receptor (beta chain) sequence and its context. Its antigen is unidentified. TRB was amplified by touch-down multiplex PCR, primer pools A and B combined. TCRdb reprocessed the multiplex PCR reads, with one entry per CDR3 protein and no DNA. The repertoire shows about 12,000 distinct CDR3 sequences; the top ten hold roughly a quarter. The record originates from a study of T cell clusters in autoimmune cytopenias. Germline loops: CDR1 MRHNA, CDR2 SNTAGT. This CDR3 contains 14 residues. Study-wide results and limits: Clustering suggested that physiological T cell clusters were missing in primary autoimmune cytopenia patients.

Each sample's input was 250 ng genomic DNA, approximately 37,500 genome equivalents. The sample was also reused in another study, on T cell repertoires in aging, cancer and after chemotherapy. That work contributes: Untreated cancer patients had significantly lower blood TCR diversity than age-matched healthy donors.

The chain has TRBV6-4 and TRBJ1-1; TCRdb selects TRBD1, and the lack of DNA leaves this call unchecked. What was sequenced was peripheral blood. The TCR comes from a human donor in good health. CDR3 residues: CASSPGQGETEAFF.